This T cell receptor (beta chain) appears in the sequencing data of a study of cytomegalovirus exposure and HLA in healthy donors. Study in general: An analysis done earlier identified fewer than 140 million unique TCR beta sequences from roughly 190 million T cells. Study-level findings and limits: The authors excluded some V segments, including TRBV6-2 and TRBV6-3, as indistinguishable. In an earlier analysis, productive rearrangement rates for most beta V segments clustered near 90% or 30%. It was shown in a later analysis that HLA-associated TCR beta chains were more clonally expanded than other, equally common chains.

In its sample, this clone was seen once. The antigen remains undetermined. Germline trimming cut 4 bases from V and 2 bases from J; bases unmatched to any gene: 4. Germline V gene lookup returns CDR1 KGHSH and CDR2 LQKENI. This CDR3 contains 15 residues. It was with 60 Vbeta and 13 Jbeta primers that the PCR ran. Produced via immunoSEQ multiplex PCR; TCRdb's table is partial and in-frame only. The sample has tens of thousands of clones, around 76% seen once. The specimen was PBMCs. This chain joins TRBV18 and TRBJ2-2; the match to TRBD1 covers 7 bases. The TCR comes from a man under 40 in good health and CMV-seronegative. The CDR3 is CASSQGQTNTGELFF. In DNA form, the CDR3 reads TGTGCCAGCTCACAGGGACAGACAAACACCGGGGAGCTGTTTTTT.